Presented here are 15 T cell receptor beta chains from one specimen sequenced in a study of T cells in lung cancer brain metastases. Repertoires were generated with immunoSEQ multiplex PCR, while TCRdb's copy carries only in-frame clones and drops some. The data hold about 5,600 clones, with around 84% observed a single time. Sequencing was done on a sample of tumor tissue from a brain metastasis. These receptors were taken from a middle-aged man with non-small cell lung cancer that had spread to the brain.

J is TRBJ2-3 and V is TRBV5-1; D remains unclear. Trimming shortened V by 3 bases and J by 1 base, and 6 bases separated the two germline ends. Germline-derived CDR1 and CDR2 are SGHRS and YFSETQ. This CDR3 comprises 13 residues. In nucleotides, the CDR3 is TGCGCCAGCAGCTACTACGGCACAGATACGCAGTATTTT. Encoded protein: CASSYYGTDTQYF.

V is TRBV7-2 and J is TRBJ2-2; TRBD1 agrees at 8 bases. J gave up 7 bases and V 4 bases, and 5 bases lay outside the gene matches. This CDR3 region has 14 residues. CDR1 SGHTA and CDR2 FQGNSA come from the germline V gene. The CDR3 protein is CASSSRGPSGELFF. The DNA of the CDR3 is TGTGCCAGCAGCTCCAGGGGGCCGAGCGGGGAGCTGTTTTTT.

The chain couples TRBV7-9 to TRBJ1-2; maybe TRBD1 (6 bases). Trimming pared 5 bases from V and 5 bases from J, leaving 6 bases between. The CDR3 is 11 residues long. The germline gives CDR1 SEHNR, CDR2 FQNEAQ (reference sequence). CDR3 in amino acids: CASSQGYGYTF. CDR3 sequence (DNA): TGTGCCAGCAGCCAGGGGTATGGCTACACCTTC. Variable domain in full (rest from reference TRBV7-9 and TRBJ1-2): DTGVSQNPRHKITKRGQNVTFRCDPISEHNRLYWYRQTLGQGPEFLTYFQNEAQLEKSRLLSDRFSAERPKGSFSTLEIQRTEQGDSAMYLCASSQGYGYTFGSGTRLTVV.

This rearrangement joins TRBV7-5 to TRBJ2-3; TRBD2, the D gene given by the table, was not confirmed from the DNA. TRBV7-5 is deemed a pseudogene. This CDR3 is 16 amino acids long. CDR3 amino acids: CVRSLASGGATDTQYF. In nucleotides, the CDR3 is TGTGTCAGAAGCTTAGCTAGCGGGGGGGCCACAGATACGCAGTATTTT.

The chain links TRBV7-9 to TRBJ2-1; D call uncertain. The CDR3 consists of 16 residues. CDR1 is SEHNR, CDR2 FQNEAQ, per germline (reference sequence). V was clipped by 5 bases and J by 3 bases, with 17 bases between them. The CDR3 loop reads CASSAAPSASYNEQFF. The CDR3 DNA is TGTGCCAGCAGCGCGGCCCCCTCAGCAAGCTACAATGAGCAGTTCTTC. The complete variable domain, with remaining parts taken from reference TRBV7-9 and TRBJ2-1, reads DTGVSQNPRHKITKRGQNVTFRCDPISEHNRLYWYRQTLGQGPEFLTYFQNEAQLEKSRLLSDRFSAERPKGSFSTLEIQRTEQGDSAMYLCASSAAPSASYNEQFFGPGTRLTVL.

This clone was picked up one time. V usage is TRBV9 and J usage is TRBJ1-5; maybe TRBD1 (6 bases). The length of the CDR3 is 14 residues. The germline CDR1 and CDR2 sequences are SGDLS and YYNGEE. V dropped 4 bases and J dropped 5 bases, with 13 bases sitting between them. Here the CDR3 DNA reads TGTGCCAGCAGCCCGGGGGAGGGGGATCAGCCCCAGCATTTT. This encodes CASSPGEGDQPQHF.

The chain combines TRBV6-6 with TRBJ1-5, with a possible D match to TRBD1 (5 bases). The CDR3 has 15 amino acids. Germline assignment: CDR1 MNHNY and CDR2 SVGAGI (reference sequence). V lost 4 bases to trimming and J lost 3 bases, with 13 bases between them. CDR3: CASSLLGPLNQPQHF. DNA of the CDR3: TGTGCCAGCAGTTTATTGGGGCCCCTCAATCAGCCCCAGCATTTT.

This clone was seen only a few times. The genes are TRBV7-3 and TRBJ2-2; the D gene could be TRBD1 or TRBD2 (6 bases each). The CDR3 is 12 amino acids. The V gene's germline CDR1 is SGHTA and CDR2 FQGTGA. The germline V and J ends were trimmed by 8 bases and 7 bases, with 11 bases remaining between them. In DNA form, the CDR3 reads TGTGCCAGCGGGGGGCCGGGCGGGGAGCTGTTTTTT. It translates to CASGGPGGELFF. Filled out from reference TRBV7-3 and TRBJ2-2, the complete variable domain reads GAGVSQTPSNKVTEKGKYVELRCDPISGHTALYWYRQSLGQGPEFLIYFQGTGAADDSGLPNDRFFAVRPEGSVSTLKIQRTERGDSAVYLCASGGPGGELFFGEGSRLTVL.

The gene calls are TRBV7-8 and TRBJ2-1; D is unresolved. V lost 6 bases and J lost 4, with 7 bases in between. The CDR3 has 12 residues. Germline loops: CDR1 SGHVS, CDR2 FQNEAQ. The CDR3 loop is CASSSAYNEQFF. The CDR3 nucleotides are TGTGCCAGCAGTTCGGCGTACAATGAGCAGTTCTTC.

By share, this clone counts as large. CDR3 in DNA: TGTGCCAGCAGTTACTCTATCATTCCTGGGGAAAAACTGTTTTTT. Protein sequence: CASSYSIIPGEKLFF. The genes are TRBV6-5 and TRBJ1-4; D gene ambiguous. V dropped 0 bases and J dropped 8 bases, with 13 bases sitting between them. Per germline, CDR1 MNHEY and CDR2 SVGAGI. This CDR3 comprises 15 residues.

The chain recombines TRBV27 with TRBJ1-6, with D uncertain. The CDR3 extends over 15 amino acids. V dropped 5 bases and J dropped 2 bases, with 10 bases sitting between them. Per germline, CDR1 MNHEY and CDR2 SMNVEV (reference sequence). This CDR3 reads CASSTKITYNSPLHF. The CDR3 region has the DNA TGTGCCAGCAGTACAAAGATTACCTATAATTCACCCCTCCACTTT.

This chain connects TRBV5-1 to TRBJ1-1; 10 bases line up with TRBD1. Germline V lookup: CDR1 SGHRS, CDR2 YFSETQ. CDR3 size: 14 residues. Germline trimming cut 4 bases from V and 5 bases from J; bases unmatched to any gene: 5. The CDR3 nucleotides are TGCGCCAGCAGCAGGGGACAGGGGATAACTGAAGCTTTCTTT. It encodes CASSRGQGITEAFF.

As concerns this clone: The same CDR3 arises from other DNA sequences in this sample as well. The CDR3 DNA sequence: TGTGCCAGCAGCTTGGTGCCGGTCACCGGGGAGCTGTTTTTT. This encodes CASSLVPVTGELFF. This rearrangement joins TRBV5-6 to TRBJ2-2; the D is unclear. The V gene's germline CDR1 is SGHDT and CDR2 YYEEEE. Trimming took 0 bases from V and 4 from J, leaving 7 bases between them. The CDR3 totals 14 residues.

This clone was observed once. V usage is TRBV7-2 and J usage is TRBJ2-7; D assignment may be TRBD1 or TRBD2 (5 bases each). The germline CDR1 and CDR2 sequences are SGHTA and FQGNSA. The CDR3 spans 14 residues. The V and J ends lost 0 bases and 2 bases respectively, with 8 bases between them. The CDR3 is CASSLAGAAYEQYF. The CDR3 DNA sequence: TGTGCCAGCAGCTTAGCCGGGGCAGCCTACGAGCAGTACTTC.

This chain connects TRBV7-2 to TRBJ1-5, with D maybe TRBD1 (6 bases). The germline V gene has CDR1 SGHTA and CDR2 FQGNSA. This CDR3 has 15 residues. V was cut by 2 bases and J by 4 bases, with 12 bases left in between. CDR3 residues: CASSLSQGRNQPQHF. In DNA, the CDR3 is TGTGCCAGCAGCTTAAGCCAGGGGAGGAATCAGCCCCAGCATTTT.